Below, 16 T cell receptor beta chains from the same sample are listed, as sequenced in a study of T cells in Graves' hyperthyroidism and ophthalmopathy. TCR beta CDR3 regions were amplified from RNA transcripts. The TCR CDR3 first-round RT-PCR relied on the HTBI primer set. One entry per CDR3 protein results from TCRdb running MiXCR on the multiplex PCR reads. Of hundreds of thousands of distinct CDR3 sequences in the sample, about 14% were seen once. Sequenced sample: blood. All receptors derive from a woman in her 50s with Graves' ophthalmopathy.

For this clonotype: A read error may explain this, as a much larger clone is one base away. The CDR3 region is CASSYSSKRGLKYEQFF. CDR3 coding DNA: TGTGCCAGCAGTTACTCCTCTAAGAGGGGACTAAAATACGAGCAGTTCTTC. The rearrangement links TRBV6-5 to TRBJ2-7, with TRBD2 identical over 7 bases. The end of the DNA is better explained by TRBJ2-1, so the J call may be wrong. This CDR3 comprises 17 residues. CDR1 is MNHEY and CDR2 is SVGAGI in the germline V gene.

This clonotype was observed many times. This chain uses TRBV6-1 with TRBJ1-1; unclear D gene. The CDR3 is made up of 15 amino acids. Germline CDR1 MNHNS, CDR2 SASEGT. Trimming cost V 1 base and J 0 bases, with 9 bases left between them. The CDR3 region is CASSEGGLMNTEAFF. As DNA, the CDR3 is TGTGCCAGCAGTGAAGGAGGCCTAATGAACACTGAAGCTTTCTTT.

This clonotype has more than one count but fewer than ten. This chain uses TRBV19 with TRBJ2-7; D is unresolved. The length of the CDR3 is 16 residues. In germline, CDR1 is LNHDA, CDR2 SQIVND (reference sequence). Trimming took 1 base from V and 1 from J, leaving 14 bases between them. CDR3 nucleotides: TGTGCCAGTAGTATAGGAAAAGCAGGCAGATCCTACGAGCAGTACTTC. Amino acids: CASSIGKAGRSYEQYF.

This clonotype occurred many times. The V gene is TRBV6-4, the J gene TRBJ2-2; 13 nucleotides agree with TRBD2. This CDR3 has 17 amino acids. Germline V gives CDR1 MRHNA, CDR2 SNTAGT. The J segment lost 5 bases and the V segment lost 2 bases, leaving 5 bases of the junction unmatched. CDR3 coding DNA: TGTGCCAGCAGTGACCCCGGACTAGCGGGAGAAACCGGGGAGCTGTTTTTT. Amino acids: CASSDPGLAGETGELFF.

In its sample, this clonotype was seen many times. The gene calls are TRBV12-3 or TRBV12-4 and TRBJ2-1; 7 bases fit TRBD2. V trimming: 5 bases; J trimming: 1 base; junction bases outside the gene matches: 5. This CDR3 has 15 amino acids. In DNA form, the CDR3 reads TGTGCCAGCAGTCTACTAGCGTTGTCCTACAATGAGCAGTTCTTC. Translated: CASSLLALSYNEQFF.

The table lists this clonotype with many counts. The rearrangement links TRBV3-1 to TRBJ1-2; D is ambiguous. V lost 1 base to trimming and J lost 4 bases, with 7 bases between them. CDR3 length equals 13 residues. Germline V lookup: CDR1 LGHDT, CDR2 YNNKEL (reference sequence). CDR3 residues: CASSQGQTYGYTF. The DNA for the CDR3 is TGTGCCAGCAGCCAAGGCCAGACCTATGGCTACACCTTC.

This clonotype was observed many times. This chain joins TRBV7-8 and TRBJ2-1; 8 bases agree with TRBD2. Germline values: CDR1 SGHVS, CDR2 FQNEAQ. This CDR3 comprises 20 residues. Germline trimming cut 5 bases from V and 2 bases from J; bases unmatched to any gene: 20. DNA of the CDR3: TGTGCCAGCAGCCCCCGACTAGCGACTAAAACCATGGGGCCCTACAATGAGCAGTTCTTC. Translated: CASSPRLATKTMGPYNEQFF. The variable domain in full, with the rest retrieved from reference TRBV7-8 and TRBJ2-1, is GAGVSQSPRYKVAKRGQDVALRCDPISGHVSLFWYQQALGQGPEFLTYFQNEAQLDKSGLPSDRFFAERPEGSVSTLKIQRTQQEDSAVYLCASSPRLATKTMGPYNEQFFGPGTRLTVL.

Ten or more counts support this clonotype. The chain links TRBV5-1 to TRBJ1-2; 7 bases line up with TRBD1. The CDR3 contains 15 residues. Trimming removed 4 bases from V and 3 bases from J; junction bases left unmatched: 9. CDR1 SGHRS and CDR2 YFSETQ come from the germline V gene. This CDR3 reads CASSLGTELHYGYTF. The DNA for the CDR3 is TGCGCCAGCAGCCTAGGGACAGAACTACACTATGGCTACACCTTC. Full variable domain (outside the CDR3, taken from reference TRBV5-1 and TRBJ1-2): KAGVTQTPRYLIKTRGQQVTLSCSPISGHRSVSWYQQTPGQGLQFLFEYFSETQRNKGNFPGRFSGRQFSNSRSEMNVSTLELGDSALYLCASSLGTELHYGYTFGSGTRLTVV.

At least ten counts were recorded for this clonotype. The rearrangement links TRBV27 to TRBJ1-1, with 8 positions matching TRBD1. This CDR3 comprises 19 residues. Germline CDR1 is MNHEY and CDR2 is SMNVEV (reference sequence). Losses at the gene ends were 4 bases for V and 3 bases for J; bases not matched to a gene: 19. The CDR3 loop reads CASSYLPLYRTGWDTEAFF. The CDR3 bases are TGTGCCAGCAGTTATCTTCCCTTATATCGGACAGGGTGGGACACTGAAGCTTTCTTT.

The V call is TRBV5-1, the J call TRBJ2-2; 10 bases map to TRBD1. Germline-derived CDR1 and CDR2 are SGHRS and YFSETQ. This CDR3 has 16 residues. V shed 7 bases, J shed 4 bases, and the junction held 10 bases outside the gene matches. CDR3 DNA sequence: TGCGCCAGCCGCGAGGGGACAGGGGTCGGCACCGGGGAGCTGTTTTTT. Translated, it gives CASREGTGVGTGELFF.

This clonotype was seen many times. The chain carries TRBV2 and TRBJ1-1; a possible D gene is TRBD1 (5 bases). V gave up 6 bases and J gave up 1 base, with 12 bases separating them. Looked up from germline, CDR1 is SNHLY and CDR2 is FYNNEI. This CDR3 contains 14 residues. This CDR3 reads CASRTGGENTEAFF. CDR3 nucleotides: TGTGCCAGCAGGACGGGGGGGGAGAACACTGAAGCTTTCTTT. Complete variable domain (other parts from reference TRBV2 and TRBJ1-1): EPEVTQTPSHQVTQMGQEVILRCVPISNHLYFYWYRQILGQKVEFLVSFYNNEISEKSEIFDDQFSVERPDGSNFTLKIRSTKLEDSAMYFCASRTGGENTEAFFGQGTRLTVV.

This rearrangement joins TRBV9 to TRBJ2-1; 8 bases agree with TRBD2. CDR1 and CDR2 from the germline V gene are SGDLS and YYNGEE. Unmatched junction bases numbered 3, after V lost 0 bases and J lost 7 bases. The CDR3 is 14 residues long. CDR3 sequence: CASSVEREPNEQFF. The DNA of the CDR3 is TGTGCCAGCAGCGTAGAGCGGGAGCCAAATGAGCAGTTCTTC.

The chain has TRBV20-1 and TRBJ2-7, with a tentative D call TRBD2 (5 bases). CDR3 length equals 11 residues. V was pared by 4 bases and J by 7 bases, with 11 bases between. The germline V gene encodes CDR1 DFQATT and CDR2 SNEGSKA (reference sequence). CDR3: CSATAGGEQYF. The CDR3 DNA reads TGCAGTGCTACCGCGGGTGGTGAGCAGTACTTC.

This clonotype was detected ten times or more. The CDR3 spells CASSFHTNTEAFF. Written as DNA, the CDR3 is TGTGCCAGCAGTTTTCACACGAACACTGAAGCTTTCTTT. This chain connects TRBV28 to TRBJ1-1; no definite D call. The germline CDR1 and CDR2 sequences are MDHEN and SYDVKM. This CDR3 region has 13 residues. The V end lost 3 bases, the J end lost 1 base, and 6 bases lay between the germline ends.

The J gene is TRBJ2-3, the V gene TRBV19; TRBD2 matches 12 bases. Per germline, CDR1 LNHDA and CDR2 SQIVND (reference sequence). The CDR3 is made up of 16 amino acids. Trimming cost V 7 bases and J 3 bases; bases outside gene matches: 8. The CDR3 region has the DNA TGTGCCAGTACCCCTCTAGCGGGAGGGTTAACAGATACGCAGTATTTT. This translates into CASTPLAGGLTDTQYF.

This clonotype showed up many times. V is TRBV5-1 and J is TRBJ2-3; TRBD2 is a possible D gene (6 bases). The CDR3 has 13 residues. Trimming cost V 4 bases and J 4 bases, with 10 bases left between them. Per germline, CDR1 SGHRS and CDR2 YFSETQ. CDR3 amino acids: CASSITGADTQYF. The CDR3 coding sequence is TGCGCCAGCAGCATTACGGGAGCAGATACGCAGTATTTT.